This T cell receptor (beta chain) came from a study of shared clonotypes between healthy human individuals. Terminally differentiated effector memory CD45RA+ cells were left out of the naive CD8 fraction, which was CD45RO-negative and positively selected for CCR7. Profiling relied on immunoSEQ multiplex PCR, and the TCRdb table lists in-frame clones only, not all of them. The sample yields around 2,000,000 clones, about 95% seen once. The sample taken for sequencing was naive CD8+ T cells sorted from blood. This receptor was obtained from a young man in good health.

Here the CDR3 reads CSALQGSTYEQYF. In nucleotides, the CDR3 is TGCAGCGCGTTACAGGGGTCTACTTACGAGCAGTACTTC. The chain combines TRBV29-1 with TRBJ2-5, with 7 bases that match TRBD1. Near its end, the DNA agrees better with TRBJ2-7, so the J call may be wrong. Germline lookup yields CDR1 SQVTM and CDR2 ANQGSEA. The CDR3 spans 13 residues.